The clone carrying this T cell receptor beta chain was seen only a few times. Its antigen remains unknown. TCRdb re-called the 5' RACE reads with MiXCR, one entry per CDR3 protein. The table has hundreds of thousands of distinct CDR3 sequences, about 10% seen once. The sample belongs to a study of CD8 T cells in ankylosing spondylitis. Study results and limitations: The study identified a TCR beta motif of roughly eight highly homologous variants that appeared characteristic of ankylosing spondylitis blood.

This CDR3 has 15 residues. CDR1 is SGHDN, CDR2 FVKESK, per germline. Trimming pared 0 bases from V and 5 bases from J, leaving 13 bases between. The rearrangement joins TRBV14 to TRBJ1-1; D ambiguous. The clonotype was recovered from a male donor with ankylosing spondylitis or in good health (not recorded which). Sample: blood, either unsorted or a sorted T cell fraction (not recorded which). CDR3: CASSQDMSRATEAFF. The CDR3 DNA is TGTGCCAGCAGCCAAGATATGAGTAGGGCTACTGAAGCTTTCTTT. Filled out from reference TRBV14 and TRBJ1-1, the complete variable domain reads EAGVTQFPSHSVIEKGQTVTLRCDPISGHDNLYWYRRVMGKEIKFLLHFVKESKQDESGMPNNRFLAERTGGTYSTLKVQPAELEDSGVYFCASSQDMSRATEAFFGQGTRLTVV.